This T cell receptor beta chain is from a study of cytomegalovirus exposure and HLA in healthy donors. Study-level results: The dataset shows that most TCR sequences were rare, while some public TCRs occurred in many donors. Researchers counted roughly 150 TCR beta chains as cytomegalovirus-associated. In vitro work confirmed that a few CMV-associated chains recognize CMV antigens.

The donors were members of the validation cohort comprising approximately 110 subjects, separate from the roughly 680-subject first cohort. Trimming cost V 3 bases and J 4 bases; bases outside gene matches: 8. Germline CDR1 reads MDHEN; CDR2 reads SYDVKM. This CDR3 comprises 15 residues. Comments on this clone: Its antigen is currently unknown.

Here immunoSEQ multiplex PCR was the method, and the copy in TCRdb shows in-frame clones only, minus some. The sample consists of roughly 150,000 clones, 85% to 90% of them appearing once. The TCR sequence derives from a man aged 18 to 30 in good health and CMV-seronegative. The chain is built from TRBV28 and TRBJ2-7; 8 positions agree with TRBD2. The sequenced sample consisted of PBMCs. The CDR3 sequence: CASSFSSGTPYEQYF. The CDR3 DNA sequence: TGTGCCAGCAGTTTTAGTAGCGGGACCCCATACGAGCAGTACTTC.